The 29 T cell receptor beta chains reported below all come from one sample, sequenced in a study of blood T cell repertoires in COVID-19. Measured with immunoSEQ multiplex PCR; TCRdb has only the in-frame clones, and not every one. The sample carries 140,000 or so clones, about 87% recorded once. The sample comprised peripheral blood. These receptor sequences come from a man between 60 and 75 years old with active or convalescent COVID-19.

This clone was found once. The chain carries TRBV3-1 (or the pseudogene TRBV3-2) and TRBJ1-2; tentatively, D is TRBD1 (5 bases). Between the trimmed V and J ends, which lost 2 bases and 11 bases, there was a span of 18 bases. Germline CDR1 LGHDT, CDR2 YNNKEL (reference sequence). The CDR3 consists of 14 residues. In nucleotides, the CDR3 is TGTGCCAGCAGCCAACCAAGCGGGACCTCGGGATACACCTTC. Translated, it gives CASSQPSGTSGYTF.

The V and J genes are TRBV7-9 and TRBJ2-3; TRBD2 matches 9 bases. The CDR3 spans 16 residues. In germline, CDR1 is SEHNR, CDR2 FQNEAQ (reference sequence). Germline trimming cut 4 bases from V and 5 bases from J; bases unmatched to any gene: 10. The CDR3: CASSYAPGLAQDTQYF. The CDR3 coding sequence is TGTGCCAGCAGCTATGCCCCGGGACTAGCCCAAGATACGCAGTATTTT.

A few counts support this clone. This sequence joins TRBV7-3 and TRBJ2-7; 8 positions match TRBD1. The CDR3 has 17 residues. The germline V gene has CDR1 SGHTA and CDR2 FQGTGA. Germline trimming cut 2 bases from V and 5 bases from J; bases unmatched to any gene: 14. The CDR3 nucleotides are TGTGCCAGCAGCTTATCCGGCGAAAGCAGGGGGCACAACGAGCAGTACTTC. This translates into CASSLSGESRGHNEQYF.

The chain has TRBV9 and TRBJ2-1, with D maybe TRBD2 (5 bases). The CDR3 extends over 15 amino acids. CDR1 is SGDLS, CDR2 YYNGEE, per germline. V was pared by 0 bases and J by 3 bases, with 10 bases between. CDR3 coding DNA: TGTGCCAGCAGCGTAGAAGGTAGCGACTACAATGAGCAGTTCTTC. Translated, it gives CASSVEGSDYNEQFF.

The chain links TRBV6-4 to TRBJ2-1, with D possibly TRBD1 on 6 matching bases. The V end lost 6 bases, the J end lost 8 bases, and 8 bases lay between the germline ends. The CDR3 totals 11 residues. Per the germline V gene, CDR1 is MRHNA and CDR2 is SNTAGT. CDR3 bases: TGTGCCAGCAGGCAGGGGTATGAGCAGTTCTTC. This encodes CASRQGYEQFF.

This clone was counted a few times. Other DNA sequences in the same sample also yield this CDR3. This rearrangement joins TRBV4-3 to TRBJ2-1, with D uncertain. The V end lost 0 bases, the J end lost 2 bases, and 8 bases lay between the germline ends. From germline, CDR1 is LGHNA and CDR2 YSLEER. The length of the CDR3 is 15 residues. In DNA, the CDR3 is TGCGCCAGCAGCCAAGATGGTGGAGCCTACAATGAGCAGTTCTTC. Protein sequence: CASSQDGGAYNEQFF.

The chain has TRBV6-5 and TRBJ2-7; a weak D match, TRBD1 (5 bases). The CDR3 loop spans 15 amino acids. Trimming removed 5 bases from V and 3 bases from J, with 17 bases in between. Per germline, CDR1 MNHEY and CDR2 SVGAGI. As DNA, the CDR3 is TGTGCCAGCAGTACCCCTCAGGGCGGCCTCTACGAGCAGTACTTC. Amino acids: CASSTPQGGLYEQYF.

The CDR3 sequence: CASSPGTSGSYNEQFF. Written as DNA, the CDR3 is TGTGCCAGCAGCCCCGGGACTAGCGGGAGTTACAATGAGCAGTTCTTC. This sequence joins TRBV7-9 and TRBJ2-1; the match to TRBD2 covers 14 bases. This CDR3 is 16 amino acids long. The V gene end was trimmed by 5 bases and the J gene end by 4 bases; junction bases not matched to a gene: 4. Germline CDR1 is SEHNR and CDR2 is FQNEAQ (reference sequence).

This clone came up once. The J gene is TRBJ2-3, the V gene TRBV6-2 or TRBV6-3; D perhaps matches TRBD2 (5 bases). Looked up from germline, CDR1 is MNHEY and CDR2 is SVGEGT. The V end was cut by 0 bases, the J end by 1 base, with 11 bases between. CDR3 length: 16 amino acids. The CDR3 DNA sequence: TGTGCCAGCAGTTACTCTCCGCCCGGGGGCACAGATACGCAGTATTTT. The encoded protein is CASSYSPPGGTDTQYF.

The V and J genes are TRBV6-6 and TRBJ1-3; D is possibly TRBD1 (6 bases). The V end was cut by 6 bases, the J end by 0 bases, with 18 bases between. This CDR3 has 17 residues. Germline CDR1 reads MNHNY; CDR2 reads SVGAGI (reference sequence). This CDR3 reads CASRRRGTPFSGNTIYF. CDR3 nucleotides: TGTGCCAGCAGGCGAAGGGGGACACCCTTCTCTGGAAACACCATATATTTT.

The chain recombines TRBV5-1 with TRBJ1-4; D is unresolved. The CDR3 consists of 16 residues. Trimming cost V 3 bases and J 8 bases, with 20 bases left between them. The germline gives CDR1 SGHRS, CDR2 YFSETQ. The CDR3 bases are TGCGCCAGCAGCTCCACGTCCGGTTTCACGGGGGAAAAACTGTTTTTT. It specifies CASSSTSGFTGEKLFF. Drawing the rest from reference TRBV5-1 and TRBJ1-4, the complete variable domain is KAGVTQTPRYLIKTRGQQVTLSCSPISGHRSVSWYQQTPGQGLQFLFEYFSETQRNKGNFPGRFSGRQFSNSRSEMNVSTLELGDSALYLCASSSTSGFTGEKLFFGSGTQLSVL.

This chain links TRBV18 with TRBJ2-7; maybe TRBD1 (6 bases). V was shortened by 5 bases and J by 0 bases, with 11 bases between the two germline ends. Germline V gene lookup returns CDR1 KGHSH and CDR2 LQKENI. The CDR3 extends over 14 amino acids. The CDR3 is CASSDADSSYEQYF. The CDR3, as DNA: TGTGCCAGCTCAGATGCGGACAGCTCCTACGAGCAGTACTTC. Based on the CDR3 plus reference TRBV18 and TRBJ2-7, the full variable domain is NAGVMQNPRHLVRRRGQEARLRCSPMKGHSHVYWYRQLPEEGLKFMVYLQKENIIDESGMPKERFSAEFPKEGPSILRIQQVVRGDSAAYFCASSDADSSYEQYFGPGTRLTVT.

The V call is TRBV7-2, the J call TRBJ1-1; TRBD1 might be the D (5 bases). The CDR3 sequence is 14 residues long. Germline CDR1 and CDR2: SGHTA and FQGNSA. With 0 bases removed from V and 4 bases from J, the gap between germline ends came to 9 bases. CDR3 DNA: TGTGCCAGCAGCTTAGCGGGGCAGGGCACTGAAGCTTTCTTT. Residues: CASSLAGQGTEAFF.

This chain links TRBV11-2 with TRBJ2-3; TRBD2 agrees at 12 bases. The V and J ends lost 8 bases and 4 bases, in that order; junction bases with no gene match: 10. The germline gives CDR1 SGHAT, CDR2 FQNNGV. There are 16 residues in the CDR3. CDR3 residues: CASSLTSGRDADTQYF. DNA for the CDR3: TGTGCCAGCTCTTTGACTAGCGGGAGAGACGCAGATACGCAGTATTTT.

The V gene is TRBV7-8, the J gene TRBJ2-7, with unresolved D. Trimming took 0 bases from V and 0 from J, leaving 6 bases between them. CDR1 SGHVS and CDR2 FQNEAQ come from the germline V gene. This CDR3 comprises 14 residues. In nucleotides, the CDR3 is TGTGCCAGCAGCTTAGCGGCCAGCTCCTACGAGCAGTACTTC. It translates to CASSLAASSYEQYF.

This rearrangement joins TRBV4-2 to TRBJ2-2; D may be TRBD1 (6 bases). Trimming cost V 1 base and J 2 bases, with 8 bases left between them. The CDR3 sequence is 15 residues long. In germline, CDR1 is LGHNA, CDR2 YNFKEQ. This CDR3 is CASSQAGANTGELFF. The CDR3 region has the DNA TGTGCCAGCAGCCAAGCAGGGGCCAACACCGGGGAGCTGTTTTTT.

This chain connects TRBV3-1 (or the pseudogene TRBV3-2) to TRBJ2-2; D gene unclear. The CDR3 extends over 17 amino acids. Trimming cost V 1 base and J 4 bases, with 16 bases left between them. The V gene's germline CDR1 is LGHDT and CDR2 YNNKEL (reference sequence). CDR3 bases: TGTGCCAGCAGCCAAGGCTGGCAGGCAATTAGCACCGGGGAGCTGTTTTTT. Translated, it gives CASSQGWQAISTGELFF.

The chain is built from TRBV5-1 and TRBJ2-5; tentatively, D is TRBD2 (7 bases). The length of the CDR3 is 12 residues. V dropped 4 bases and J dropped 5 bases, with 9 bases sitting between them. CDR1 and CDR2 (germline): SGHRS, YFSETQ. The DNA for the CDR3 is TGCGCCAGCAGCGGGGGGGCGGAGACCCAGTACTTC. The encoded protein is CASSGGAETQYF.

This clone was observed a single time. This chain links TRBV28 with TRBJ2-5, with D possibly matching TRBD1 (6 bases). Germline assignment: CDR1 MDHEN and CDR2 SYDVKM. V shed 6 bases and J shed 3 bases, with 17 bases lying between them. This CDR3 region has 15 residues. CDR3 protein: CASSTRGQPKETQYF. In DNA, the CDR3 is TGTGCCAGCAGCACCCGAGGACAGCCAAAAGAGACCCAGTACTTC.

The chain joins TRBV28 to TRBJ1-1; TRBD1 matches 8 bases. The V segment lost 4 bases and the J segment 4 bases; nucleotides outside the gene matches: 5. CDR1 and CDR2 (germline): MDHEN, SYDVKM. CDR3 size: 14 residues. The CDR3 DNA sequence: TGTGCCAGCAGTTGGACAGGGCAACCCACTGAAGCTTTCTTT. Protein: CASSWTGQPTEAFF.

The gene calls are TRBV3-1 (or the pseudogene TRBV3-2) and TRBJ1-4, with a possible D match to TRBD1 (5 bases). The V gene lost 4 bases and the J gene lost 5 bases, with 17 bases spanning the gap. From germline, CDR1 is LGHDT and CDR2 YNNKEL (reference sequence). The CDR3 spans 16 residues. The CDR3 region is CASSPYRTGNNEKLFF. The CDR3 coding sequence is TGTGCCAGCAGCCCTTATAGAACAGGAAACAATGAAAAACTGTTTTTT.

The CDR3: CAISGQGETQYF. In DNA form, the CDR3 reads TGTGCCATCAGTGGACAGGGAGAGACCCAGTACTTC. The chain recombines TRBV10-3 with TRBJ2-5; 7 bases map to TRBD1. CDR1 and CDR2 from the germline V gene are ENHRY and SYGVKD. The J segment lost 4 bases and the V segment lost 4 bases, leaving 0 bases of the junction unmatched. The CDR3 covers 12 residues.

The CDR3 reads CASSSRDRGFHQPQHF. CDR3 sequence (DNA): TGTGCCAGTAGTTCACGGGACAGGGGATTTCATCAGCCCCAGCATTTT. V usage is TRBV19 and J usage is TRBJ1-5; 10 bases align to TRBD1. J lost 5 bases, V lost 5 bases, and 9 bases had no gene match. CDR3 size: 16 residues. Germline V lookup: CDR1 LNHDA, CDR2 SQIVND (reference sequence).

V is TRBV27 and J is TRBJ1-6, with 8 bases identical to TRBD1. The V segment lost 3 bases and the J segment 9 bases; nucleotides outside the gene matches: 4. This CDR3 region has 14 residues. The germline gives CDR1 MNHEY, CDR2 SMNVEV (reference sequence). This CDR3 reads CASSFQGASSPLHF. CDR3 sequence (DNA): TGTGCCAGCAGTTTTCAGGGGGCGAGTTCACCCCTCCACTTT.

This chain uses TRBV13 with TRBJ1-1; D not resolved. Between the trimmed V and J ends, which lost 5 bases and 3 bases, there was a span of 19 bases. In germline, CDR1 is PRHDT, CDR2 FYEKMQ (reference sequence). The CDR3 loop spans 16 amino acids. Here the CDR3 DNA reads TGTGCCAGCAGCCCACGAGGGATGCGGGGAGACACTGAAGCTTTCTTT. Its translation: CASSPRGMRGDTEAFF.

The chain combines TRBV9 with TRBJ2-2; the match to TRBD1 covers 8 bases. V gave up 4 bases and J gave up 1 base; unmatched junction bases: 3. There are 15 residues in the CDR3. CDR1 is SGDLS, CDR2 YYNGEE, per germline. CDR3 region: CASSPGTGNTGELFF. CDR3 coding DNA: TGTGCCAGCAGCCCCGGGACAGGGAACACCGGGGAGCTGTTTTTT.

V is TRBV24-1 and J is TRBJ2-6; perhaps TRBD1 as D (5 bases). This CDR3 comprises 16 residues. Germline V gene data show CDR1 as KGHDR and CDR2 as SFDVKD. The V gene lost 5 bases and the J gene lost 9 bases, with 19 bases spanning the gap. Here the CDR3 reads CATSAGPTSGGNVLTF. The CDR3 DNA is TGTGCCACCAGTGCAGGGCCAACCTCTGGTGGCAACGTCCTGACTTTC.

This chain's CDR3 is CASSQGTGRAFF. The CDR3, as DNA: TGTGCCAGCAGCCAAGGTACAGGCCGAGCTTTCTTT. The chain recombines TRBV14 with TRBJ1-1; possibly TRBD1 for D (5 bases). Germline V gene lookup returns CDR1 SGHDN and CDR2 FVKESK. V was pared by 1 base and J by 10 bases, with 10 bases between. The CDR3 is made up of 12 amino acids.

The chain uses TRBV28 and TRBJ2-1; tentative D call: TRBD1 (6 bases). This CDR3 has 16 residues. The ends were cut back, 1 base at V and 3 bases at J, with 13 bases in the middle. Germline V gives CDR1 MDHEN, CDR2 SYDVKM. The CDR3 DNA reads as TGTGCCAGCAGTTTATTGGGACAAAGAATCTACAATGAGCAGTTCTTC. Amino acids: CASSLLGQRIYNEQFF.